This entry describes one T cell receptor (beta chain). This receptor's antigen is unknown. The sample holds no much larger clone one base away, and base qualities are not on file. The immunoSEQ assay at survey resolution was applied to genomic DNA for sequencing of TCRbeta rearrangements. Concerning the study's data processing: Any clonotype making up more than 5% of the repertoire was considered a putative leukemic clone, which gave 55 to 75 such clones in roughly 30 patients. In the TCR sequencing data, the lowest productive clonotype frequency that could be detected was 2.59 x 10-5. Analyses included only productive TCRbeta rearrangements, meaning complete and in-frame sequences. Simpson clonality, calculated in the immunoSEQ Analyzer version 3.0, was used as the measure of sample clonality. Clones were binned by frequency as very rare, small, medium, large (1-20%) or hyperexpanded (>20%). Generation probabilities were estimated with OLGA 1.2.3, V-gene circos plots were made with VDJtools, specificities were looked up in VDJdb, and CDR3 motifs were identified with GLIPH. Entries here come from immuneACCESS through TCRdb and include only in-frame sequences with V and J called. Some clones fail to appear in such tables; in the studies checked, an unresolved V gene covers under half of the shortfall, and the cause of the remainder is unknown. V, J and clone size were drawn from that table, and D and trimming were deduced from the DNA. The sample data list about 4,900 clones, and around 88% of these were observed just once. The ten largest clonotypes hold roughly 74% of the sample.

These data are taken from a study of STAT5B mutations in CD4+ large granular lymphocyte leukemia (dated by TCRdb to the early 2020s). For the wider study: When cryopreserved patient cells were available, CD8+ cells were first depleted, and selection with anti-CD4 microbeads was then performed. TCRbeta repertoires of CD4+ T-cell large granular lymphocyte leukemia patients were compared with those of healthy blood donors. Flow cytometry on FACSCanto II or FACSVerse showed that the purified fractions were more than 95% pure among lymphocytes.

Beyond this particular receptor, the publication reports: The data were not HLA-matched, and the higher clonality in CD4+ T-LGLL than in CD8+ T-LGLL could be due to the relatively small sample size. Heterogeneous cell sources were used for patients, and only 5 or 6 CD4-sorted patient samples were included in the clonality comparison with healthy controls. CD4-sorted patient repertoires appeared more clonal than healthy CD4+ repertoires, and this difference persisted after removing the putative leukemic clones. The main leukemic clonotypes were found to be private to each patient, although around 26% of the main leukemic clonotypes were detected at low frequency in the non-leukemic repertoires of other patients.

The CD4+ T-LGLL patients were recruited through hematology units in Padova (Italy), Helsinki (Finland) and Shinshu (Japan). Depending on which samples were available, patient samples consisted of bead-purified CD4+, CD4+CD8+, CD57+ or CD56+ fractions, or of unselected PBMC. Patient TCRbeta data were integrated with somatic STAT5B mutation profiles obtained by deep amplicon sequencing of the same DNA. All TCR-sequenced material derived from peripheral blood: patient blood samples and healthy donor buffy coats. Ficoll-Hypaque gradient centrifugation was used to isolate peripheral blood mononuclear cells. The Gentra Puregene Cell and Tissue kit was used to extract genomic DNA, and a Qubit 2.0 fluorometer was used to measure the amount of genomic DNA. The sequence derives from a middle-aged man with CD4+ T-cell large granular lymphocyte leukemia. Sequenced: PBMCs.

The nucleotide sequence is TGTGCCAGCAGTGACAACCAGGGTCCCCAGCATTTT. It translates to CASSDNQGPQHF. The chain uses TRBV6-4 and TRBJ1-5, and TRBD1 may be the D gene, going by 5 matching bases. V is pared back by 2 bases and J by 10 bases, with 9 bases lying between the germline termini. The germline V gene provides CDR1 MRHNA and CDR2 SNTAGT. The CDR3 runs 12 residues from the cysteine to the phenylalanine. Here the CDR3 DNA is all that survives: 36 bases in frame from base 1.